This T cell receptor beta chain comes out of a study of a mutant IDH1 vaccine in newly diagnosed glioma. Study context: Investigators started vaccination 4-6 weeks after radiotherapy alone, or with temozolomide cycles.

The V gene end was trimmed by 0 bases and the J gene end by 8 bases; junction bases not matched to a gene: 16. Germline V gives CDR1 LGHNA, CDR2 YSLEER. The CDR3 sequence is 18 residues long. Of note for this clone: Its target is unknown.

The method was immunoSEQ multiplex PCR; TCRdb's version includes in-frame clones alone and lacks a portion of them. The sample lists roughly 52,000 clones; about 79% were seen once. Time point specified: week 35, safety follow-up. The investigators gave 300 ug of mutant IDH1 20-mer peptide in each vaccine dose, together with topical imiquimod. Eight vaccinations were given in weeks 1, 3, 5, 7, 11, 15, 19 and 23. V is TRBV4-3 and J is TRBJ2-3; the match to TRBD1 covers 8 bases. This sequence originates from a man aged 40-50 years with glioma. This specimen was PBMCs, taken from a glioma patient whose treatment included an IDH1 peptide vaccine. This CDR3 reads CASSQERRLRGRLGTQYF. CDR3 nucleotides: TGCGCCAGCAGCCAAGAGCGCCGACTCAGGGGGCGGCTTGGTACGCAGTATTTT.